The present T cell receptor beta chain was sequenced within a study of beta chain features in type 1 diabetes. Sequencing targeted expressed TCRB transcripts, as all isolated RNA had been reverse transcribed. Sequenced by immunoSEQ multiplex PCR; TCRdb stores in-frame clones only, minus some. The sample has over 200,000 clones, about 11% seen once. Remarks on this clone: Its antigen is not known.

CDR3 length: 15 amino acids. V was clipped by 6 bases and J by 3 bases; unmatched bases: 7. Germline-derived CDR1 and CDR2 are KGHSH and LQKENI. General observations from the study: Patients showed naive, central memory and Treg TCRB repertoires that appeared more similar than those of healthy donors. TCRB CDR3s from Type 1 diabetes patients were moderately but significantly shorter in all four CD4+ subsets.

The chain employs TRBV18 and TRBJ2-3; 9 nucleotides line up with TRBD1. The material sequenced was naive CD4+ T cells from blood. This clonotype was obtained from a man aged 30 to 45 with type 1 diabetes. CDR3 residues: CASSTRTGETDTQYF. The DNA of the CDR3 is TGTGCCAGCTCCACCCGGACAGGGGAGACAGATACGCAGTATTTT.